The present T cell receptor (beta chain) was sequenced within a study of T cell responses to AZD1222 COVID-19 vaccine (dated by TCRdb to the early 2020s). About the investigation overall: A total of just over 230 trial participants underwent TCR sequencing, of whom 200 to 220 received two doses of AZD1222 and 26 received two doses of the MenACWY control vaccine. Trial participants were enrolled into age subgroups of 18-55, 56-69 and 70-plus years, which contained roughly 140, 27 and 60 TCR-sequenced participants, respectively.

The CDR3 regions of human TCRbeta chains were analyzed by immunosequencing. In the source study's methods: TCRs in the repertoires were matched against a reference library of SARS-CoV-2-specific TCRs that had been generated with the MIRA antigen-specificity platform. Breadth meant the fraction of unique TCRs that were SARS-CoV-2-associated, whereas depth meant the fraction of total T cells that were SARS-CoV-2-associated. Using the MIRA data, every spike-specific TCR was mapped to the spike region that the TCR reacted to and assigned to either a CD4 or a CD8 class. Log10-transformed breadth and depth values were compared by one-way ANOVA with Sidak's multiple comparisons tests. TCRdb took over this immuneACCESS table, retaining in-frame rearrangements with V and J assigned. Such tables are incomplete; in checked studies, under half of the missing clones stem from an unresolved V gene, and the remainder is unexplained. D and trimming come from the DNA, and the V and J calls and clone size come from that table. Present in this sample are some 130,000 clones, around 90% of which were seen just once. The leading ten clones occupy 1.1% of the sample.

Comment on this clone: The clone's antigen remains unknown. The record has no base qualities; no much larger clone is one base away.

Here is what the overall study found, with its caveats: Participants were mostly white British, with more females than males. The authors suggested clonal diversity may have been underestimated. The vaccine-associated CD4 TCRs covered the entire spike protein, and the dominant responses fell in regions 160-218 and 743-854. Conclusions about previously exposed vaccinees are limited, since just five or six AZD1222 recipients were seropositive for SARS-CoV-2 at baseline. Epitopes outside the regions mutated in the B.1.351 and B.1.1.7 variants were reportedly recognized by nearly half of the unique spike-specific TCRs. Because no day 14 peak-response samples were available, the repertoires could be characterized only after the peak T cell response. The 56-69-year group was small, and its depth increase did not reach significance, likely because of low power. After two AZD1222 doses, spike-specific TCR breadth and depth were significantly higher than at day 0 and than in MenACWY recipients.

Trimming removed 1 base from V and 2 bases from J; the gene matches leave 10 bases unexplained. CDR1 and CDR2 are drawn from the germline V gene (reference sequence): LNHDA, SQIVND. From cysteine to phenylalanine, the CDR3 is 18 amino acids long. Of the read, only the CDR3 DNA is kept; its 54 bases are in frame from base 1. The time point label of this sample denotes: about 28 days (+/-7) after the second vaccine dose. AZD1222 recipients with second doses at about 4 weeks or about 12 weeks were pooled, because spike-specific TCR depth and breadth did not differ between schedules. The vaccinee samples were drawn from two UK trials, COV001 and COV002, one of which was a single-blind randomized controlled phase 2/3 trial testing AZD1222 (ChAdOx1 nCoV-19) in healthy adults. For TCRbeta chain sequencing, PBMC samples were collected from trial participants at day 0 and at day 28 after the second dose.

The material was peripheral blood, obtained 28 days after the second AZD1222 dose. The TCR sequence derives from an adult who received the AZD1222 COVID-19 vaccine. Rearrangement joined TRBV19 to TRBJ2-7; 11 junctional bases match TRBD2. The CDR3 sequence is CASSIAPSGRPLTYEQYF. At the DNA level, the sequence is TGTGCCAGTAGTATAGCGCCTAGCGGGAGGCCCTTGACCTACGAGCAGTACTTC.